The 10 T cell receptor beta chains listed next were all sequenced from one sample in a study of T cell repertoires in cytomegalovirus infection. TCRdb reprocessed the reads via MiXCR and lists one record per CDR3 protein. The sample carries under 800,000 distinct CDR3 sequences, roughly 26% recorded once. Sequences were obtained from CD8+ T cells from PBMCs. The receptors here all came from a human donor in good health (CMV status not recorded). Some clones in this sample may be carry-over from other donors' samples.

The rearrangement links TRBV20-1 to TRBJ1-6; D not resolved. The CDR3 spans 16 residues. Trimming removed 2 bases from V and 4 bases from J, with 15 bases in between. Germline V gene sequence: CDR1 DFQATT, CDR2 SNEGSKA (reference sequence). CDR3 residues: CSARLGGGKYNSPLHF. CDR3 DNA sequence: TGCAGTGCTAGACTGGGAGGAGGGAAGTATAATTCACCCCTCCACTTT.

This clonotype was found many times. V gene TRBV6-2 or TRBV6-3 combines with J gene TRBJ2-5; 12 bases match TRBD2. After removal of 5 bases from V and 3 bases from J, the junction contained 7 bases not matched to a gene. Looked up from germline, CDR1 is MNHEY and CDR2 is SVGEGT. The CDR3 contains 16 residues. The CDR3 reads CASSPLAGGPEETQYF. CDR3 nucleotide sequence: TGTGCCAGCAGTCCCCTAGCGGGGGGGCCGGAAGAGACCCAGTACTTC.

This rearrangement joins TRBV27 to TRBJ1-2; D unresolved. This CDR3 is 13 amino acids long. The V gene's germline CDR1 is MNHEY and CDR2 SMNVEV (reference sequence). Deletions cut 5 bases from V and 2 bases from J, with 9 bases between. The CDR3 nucleotides read TGTGCCAGCAGTCCAAACCTCAACTATGGCTACACCTTC. Residues: CASSPNLNYGYTF.

This clonotype came up a few times. The chain carries TRBV20-1 and TRBJ2-1, with a weak D call TRBD1 (5 bases). The V gene lost 4 bases and the J gene lost 0 bases, with 13 bases spanning the gap. The CDR3 extends over 15 amino acids. Germline-derived CDR1 and CDR2 are DFQATT and SNEGSKA (reference sequence). CDR3 amino acids: CSAMPWGSSYNEQFF. CDR3 DNA sequence: TGCAGTGCTATGCCTTGGGGCAGCTCCTACAATGAGCAGTTCTTC.

The chain recombines TRBV5-6 with TRBJ1-1; no reliable D call. The CDR3 runs to 13 residues. Trimming shortened V by 0 bases and J by 3 bases, and 6 bases separated the two germline ends. CDR1 and CDR2 (germline): SGHDT, YYEEEE. The CDR3 DNA reads as TGTGCCAGCAGCTTGGATCGGTACACTGAAGCTTTCTTT. It encodes CASSLDRYTEAFF. Supplemented by reference TRBV5-6 and TRBJ1-1, the full variable domain reads DAGVTQSPTHLIKTRGQQVTLRCSPKSGHDTVSWYQQALGQGPQFIFQYYEEEERQRGNFPDRFSGHQFPNYSSELNVNALLLGDSALYLCASSLDRYTEAFFGQGTRLTVV.

In its sample, this clonotype was seen many times. The rearrangement uses TRBV28 and TRBJ1-5; 11 bases are a match to TRBD1. The V and J ends lost 3 bases and 9 bases, in that order; junction bases with no gene match: 7. The CDR3 runs 15 residues. Germline V gene sequence: CDR1 MDHEN, CDR2 SYDVKM. CDR3 nucleotides: TGTGCCAGCAGTTTGTTTACCGGGACAGGGGGGCCCCAGCATTTT. Translating gives CASSLFTGTGGPQHF.

The rearrangement joins TRBV28 to TRBJ2-7; perhaps TRBD2 as D (6 bases). CDR3 size: 14 residues. V was trimmed by 6 bases and J by 1 base, leaving 13 bases between them. The germline V gene has CDR1 MDHEN and CDR2 SYDVKM. The CDR3, as DNA: TGTGCCAGCAGACTAGCACCCATGTCCTACGAGCAGTACGTC. Encoded protein: CASRLAPMSYEQYV.

V gene TRBV14 combines with J gene TRBJ1-2; TRBD1 might be the D (5 bases). V was clipped by 1 base and J by 3 bases, with 6 bases between them. There are 13 residues in the CDR3. Germline V gene lookup returns CDR1 SGHDN and CDR2 FVKESK. The CDR3 sequence is CASSQGQYYGYTF. The CDR3 DNA sequence: TGTGCCAGCAGCCAAGGACAGTACTATGGCTACACCTTC.

This clonotype has more than one count but fewer than ten. This sequence joins TRBV11-2 and TRBJ2-5; the D gene is possibly TRBD2 (6 bases). Germline V CDR1 and CDR2: SGHAT, FQNNGV. Between the trimmed V and J ends, which lost 5 bases and 5 bases, there was a span of 21 bases. This CDR3 is 16 amino acids long. As DNA, the CDR3 is TGTGCCAGCAGCCCGCCGTCCGCGGGGAACGGCGAGACCCAGTACTTC. It encodes CASSPPSAGNGETQYF. The variable domain in full, completed from reference TRBV11-2 and TRBJ2-5, reads EAGVAQSPRYKIIEKRQSVAFWCNPISGHATLYWYQQILGQGPKLLIQFQNNGVVDDSQLPKDRFSAERLKGVDSTLKIQPAKLEDSAVYLCASSPPSAGNGETQYFGPGTRLLVL.

This clonotype was seen a handful of times. V gene TRBV25-1 combines with J gene TRBJ2-3; 10 bases map to TRBD1. Germline V gene sequence: CDR1 MGHDK, CDR2 SYGVNS. The V and J ends lost 1 base and 5 bases, in that order; junction bases with no gene match: 12. CDR3 length: 18 amino acids. DNA of the CDR3: TGTGCCAGCAGTGAATGGTTTCCGGACAGGGGGGTTGGAGATACGCAGTATTTT. It yields the protein CASSEWFPDRGVGDTQYF.